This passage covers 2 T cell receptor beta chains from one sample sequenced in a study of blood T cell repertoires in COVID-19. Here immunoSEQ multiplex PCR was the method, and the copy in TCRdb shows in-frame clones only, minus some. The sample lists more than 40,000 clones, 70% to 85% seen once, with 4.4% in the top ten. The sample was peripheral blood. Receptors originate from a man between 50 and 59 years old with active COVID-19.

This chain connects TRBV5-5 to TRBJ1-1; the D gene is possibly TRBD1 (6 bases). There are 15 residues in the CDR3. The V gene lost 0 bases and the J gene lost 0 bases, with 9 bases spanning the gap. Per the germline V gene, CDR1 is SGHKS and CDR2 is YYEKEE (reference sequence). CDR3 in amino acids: CASSLATGLNTEAFF. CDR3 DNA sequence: TGTGCCAGCAGCTTGGCCACAGGGTTGAACACTGAAGCTTTCTTT.

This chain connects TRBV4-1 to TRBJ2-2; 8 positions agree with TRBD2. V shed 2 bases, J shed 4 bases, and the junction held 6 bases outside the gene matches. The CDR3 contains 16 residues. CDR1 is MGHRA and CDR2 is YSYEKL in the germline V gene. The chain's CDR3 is CASSQKAGALTGELFF. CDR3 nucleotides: TGCGCCAGCAGCCAAAAAGCGGGGGCCCTCACCGGGGAGCTGTTTTTT.